Following are 28 T cell receptor beta chains from one sample sequenced in a study of OX40 agonist ivuxolimab in advanced cancers. The method behind the library was the immunoSEQ multiplex PCR assay. Imported from immuneACCESS, the table was reduced by TCRdb to in-frame sequences with V and J called. These copies leave out some clones; in studies compared against another copy, an unresolved V gene accounts for under half, and the cause of the remainder is not known. Present in this sample are 60,000 to 75,000 clones, more than 85% of which were seen just once. The leading ten clones occupy roughly an eighth of the sample. The sample consisted of CD4+ or CD8+ T cells sorted from blood, taken in a trial of the OX40 agonist ivuxolimab. All receptors derive from an adult with an advanced solid tumor such as melanoma, head and neck, liver or kidney cancer.

This clone came up once. This chain links TRBV4-1 with TRBJ2-7; D ambiguous. Germline-derived CDR1 and CDR2 are MGHRA and YSYEKL. The CDR3 length is 15 residues. With 1 base removed from V and 3 bases from J, the gap between germline ends came to 13 bases. The CDR3 coding sequence is TGCGCCAGCAGCCAAGCTGAGCAACCATTCTACGAGCAGTACTTC. This gives the protein CASSQAEQPFYEQYF.

This chain uses TRBV5-1 with TRBJ1-1; no reliable D call. V lost 4 bases, J lost 1 base, and 11 bases lay in between. Germline-derived CDR1 and CDR2 are SGHRS and YFSETQ. This CDR3 spans 14 amino acids. The CDR3 DNA reads TGCGCCAGCAGCAACGTCGGGGAGAACACTGAAGCTTTCTTT. It yields the protein CASSNVGENTEAFF.

V is TRBV11-2 and J is TRBJ2-7, with TRBD1 matching over 9 bases. Unmatched junction bases numbered 5, after V lost 5 bases and J lost 3 bases. The CDR3 is 14 residues long. The germline gives CDR1 SGHAT, CDR2 FQNNGV. CDR3 sequence: CASSPGQGNYEQYF. In DNA, the CDR3 is TGTGCCAGCAGCCCGGGACAGGGCAACTACGAGCAGTACTTC.

The chain carries TRBV10-3 and TRBJ2-3; either TRBD1 or TRBD2 may supply D (6 bases each). There are 15 residues in the CDR3. V lost 7 bases to trimming and J lost 0 bases, with 14 bases between them. CDR1 ENHRY and CDR2 SYGVKD come from the germline V gene. In nucleotides, the CDR3 is TGTGCCATCAAGGGGGGCGGGGCTAGCACAGATACGCAGTATTTT. It encodes CAIKGGGASTDTQYF.

The V call is TRBV27, the J call TRBJ2-3, with D maybe TRBD1 (5 bases). V shed 0 bases and J shed 0 bases, with 19 bases lying between them. CDR3 size: 19 residues. The germline V gene encodes CDR1 MNHEY and CDR2 SMNVEV (reference sequence). This CDR3 reads CASSLSIFAQGSSTDTQYF. The CDR3, as DNA: TGTGCCAGCAGTTTATCGATATTCGCTCAGGGATCTAGCACAGATACGCAGTATTTT.

The count of this clone is one. This rearrangement joins TRBV28 to TRBJ2-5, with D possibly being TRBD2 (6 bases). The CDR3 length is 16 residues. Germline values: CDR1 MDHEN, CDR2 SYDVKM. Trimming took off 5 bases at V and 3 bases at J, with 19 bases between the two ends. CDR3 bases: TGTGCCAGCAGTCCCCACTATATCGGGGGAGAAGAGACCCAGTACTTC. This sequence encodes CASSPHYIGGEETQYF.

The rearrangement joins TRBV5-1 to TRBJ2-3, with D unresolved. CDR3 length: 13 amino acids. Trimming pared 0 bases from V and 3 bases from J, leaving 5 bases between. Per germline, CDR1 SGHRS and CDR2 YFSETQ. The CDR3 is CASSLVSTDTQYF. CDR3 coding DNA: TGCGCCAGCAGCTTGGTTTCTACAGATACGCAGTATTTT.

The chain employs TRBV7-6 and TRBJ2-3, with D unclear. The ends were cut back, 4 bases at V and 0 bases at J, with 14 bases in the middle. The length of the CDR3 is 16 residues. Germline V gene sequence: CDR1 SGHVS, CDR2 FNYEAQ. CDR3 coding DNA: TGTGCCAGCAGCTCACTACCGACCCCTAGCACAGATACGCAGTATTTT. This encodes CASSSLPTPSTDTQYF.

The CDR3: CASSLARGVGEQYF. In nucleotides, the CDR3 is TGTGCCAGCAGCTTAGCCAGGGGGGTCGGCGAGCAGTACTTC. The chain employs TRBV11-1 and TRBJ2-7, with TRBD1 as a possible D gene (7 bases). The CDR3 length is 14 residues. V was trimmed by 0 bases and J by 6 bases, leaving 12 bases between them. Germline V gene data show CDR1 as SGHAT and CDR2 as FQDESV (reference sequence). Full variable domain (outside the CDR3, taken from reference TRBV11-1 and TRBJ2-7): EAEVAQSPRYKITEKSQAVAFWCDPISGHATLYWYRQILGQGPELLVQFQDESVVDDSQLPKDRFSAERLKGVDSTLKIQPAELGDSAMYLCASSLARGVGEQYFGPGTRLTVT.

The J gene is TRBJ1-1, the V gene TRBV27, with 8 bases fitting TRBD1. Germline V gene lookup returns CDR1 MNHEY and CDR2 SMNVEV (reference sequence). V trimming: 1 base; J trimming: 5 bases; junction bases outside the gene matches: 9. The CDR3 consists of 16 residues. The CDR3 here is CASSLYGTGVSTEAFF. Written as DNA, the CDR3 is TGTGCCAGCAGTTTATACGGGACAGGAGTTTCGACTGAAGCTTTCTTT.

The table lists this clone with a count of one. This rearrangement joins TRBV4-1 to TRBJ2-3, with a possible D match to TRBD2 (6 bases). Germline assignment: CDR1 MGHRA and CDR2 YSYEKL. CDR3 length: 15 residues. Trimming stripped 1 base from V and 4 bases from J, with 12 bases between. This chain's CDR3 is CASSQVLRGPDTQYF. Written as DNA, the CDR3 is TGCGCCAGCAGCCAAGTGCTGCGGGGTCCAGATACGCAGTATTTT.

The chain links TRBV7-9 to TRBJ2-1, with 9 bases lining up with TRBD2. The CDR3 sequence is 14 residues long. Per germline, CDR1 SEHNR and CDR2 FQNEAQ (reference sequence). V was clipped by 5 bases and J by 4 bases; unmatched bases: 3. CDR3 coding DNA: TGTGCCAGCAGCCCAACTAGCGGGTACAATGAGCAGTTCTTC. It encodes CASSPTSGYNEQFF.

V is TRBV11-3 and J is TRBJ2-7; 7 positions match TRBD1. V shed 5 bases and J 1 base; nucleotides not matched to a gene: 5. Germline V gene lookup returns CDR1 SGHNT and CDR2 YENEEA. The CDR3 sequence is 14 residues long. CDR3: CASSDRDRSYEQYF. CDR3 in DNA: TGTGCCAGCAGCGACCGGGACAGATCCTACGAGCAGTACTTC.

The V gene is TRBV19, the J gene TRBJ1-6; a weak D match, TRBD1 (6 bases). CDR1 is LNHDA, CDR2 SQIVND, per germline (reference sequence). V lost 7 bases, J lost 2 bases, and 15 bases lay in between. This CDR3 is built from 16 residues. The CDR3 reads CASTLARTAYNSPLHF. CDR3 sequence (DNA): TGTGCCAGTACCTTAGCCCGGACAGCCTATAATTCACCCCTCCACTTT.

V usage is TRBV29-1 and J usage is TRBJ1-1, with no clear D. V was shortened by 4 bases and J by 2 bases, with 8 bases between the two germline ends. Germline-derived CDR1 and CDR2 are SQVTM and ANQGSEA. The CDR3 covers 12 residues. The CDR3 spells CSVVKSNTEAFF. The CDR3 region has the DNA TGCAGCGTTGTTAAGTCCAACACTGAAGCTTTCTTT.

The sample holds one count of this clone. The chain combines TRBV4-2 with TRBJ1-4; D is unresolved. The V gene's germline CDR1 is LGHNA and CDR2 YNFKEQ. V was clipped by 0 bases and J by 5 bases, with 10 bases between them. The CDR3 runs to 15 residues. The CDR3 DNA reads as TGTGCCAGCAGCCAAGAAGGGCGGGTGAATGAAAAACTGTTTTTT. Amino acids: CASSQEGRVNEKLFF.

The J gene is TRBJ2-5, the V gene TRBV19; 11 bases map to TRBD2. CDR3 length: 14 residues. Germline assignment: CDR1 LNHDA and CDR2 SQIVND (reference sequence). With V trimmed by 6 bases and J by 4 bases, 4 bases remained unmatched. This chain's CDR3 is CASRTSGRGETQYF. CDR3 DNA: TGTGCCAGTAGAACTAGCGGGAGAGGAGAGACCCAGTACTTC. The whole variable domain, remainder taken from reference TRBV19 and TRBJ2-5, is DGGITQSPKYLFRKEGQNVTLSCEQNLNHDAMYWYRQDPGQGLRLIYYSQIVNDFQKGDIAEGYSVSREKKESFPLTVTSAQKNPTAFYLCASRTSGRGETQYFGPGTRLLVL.

Worth noting for this clone: The junction does not match germline at one end; this may be a read error. The gene calls are TRBV7-3 and TRBJ2-1; 9 bases match TRBD2. The CDR3 sequence is 15 residues long. Germline-derived CDR1 and CDR2 are SGHTA and FQGTGA. The DNA for the CDR3 is TGTGCCAGCAGCTCCGCGGGAGGGGGTGGCAATGCGCAGTTCTTC. Its translation is CASSSAGGGGNAQFF.

V usage is TRBV7-3 and J usage is TRBJ2-7; TRBD2 aligns across 13 bases. After removal of 5 bases from V and 5 bases from J, the junction contained 6 bases not matched to a gene. Germline V gene sequence: CDR1 SGHTA, CDR2 FQGTGA. CDR3 size: 15 residues. The CDR3 DNA sequence: TGTGCCAGCAGCCTTACTAGCGGGAGGGGGCACGAGCAGTACTTC. It yields the protein CASSLTSGRGHEQYF.

J is TRBJ2-5 and V is TRBV27; 11 positions agree with TRBD1. Trimming removed 5 bases from V and 4 bases from J; junction bases left unmatched: 3. This CDR3 has 14 amino acids. CDR1 is MNHEY, CDR2 SMNVEV, per germline (reference sequence). As DNA, the CDR3 is TGTGCCAGCAGTGACGGGACAGGGGGAGAGACCCAGTACTTC. Translated, it gives CASSDGTGGETQYF.

This chain uses TRBV9 with TRBJ1-2; the D gene is possibly TRBD1 (5 bases). Germline lookup yields CDR1 SGDLS and CDR2 YYNGEE. The CDR3 consists of 12 residues. V lost 4 bases and J 10 bases, leaving 14 bases between the germline ends. CDR3 in DNA: TGTGCCAGCAGCCCCGACGGGGCGGCCTACACCTTC. Its protein is CASSPDGAAYTF. Based on the CDR3 plus reference TRBV9 and TRBJ1-2, the full variable domain is DSGVTQTPKHLITATGQRVTLRCSPRSGDLSVYWYQQSLDQGLQFLIQYYNGEERAKGNILERFSAQQFPDLHSELNLSSLELGDSALYFCASSPDGAAYTFGSGTRLTVV.

The chain recombines TRBV19 with TRBJ1-1, with TRBD1 matching 7 bases. The V and J ends lost 8 bases and 4 bases, in that order; junction bases with no gene match: 4. The germline V gene has CDR1 LNHDA and CDR2 SQIVND (reference sequence). The CDR3 has 12 amino acids. The CDR3 DNA reads as TGTGCCAGTGGGCCAGGGGGCACTGAAGCTTTCTTT. Protein sequence: CASGPGGTEAFF.

J is TRBJ2-5 and V is TRBV29-1; 7 nucleotides align to TRBD2. Unmatched junction bases numbered 9, after V lost 6 bases and J lost 2 bases. The CDR3 loop spans 14 amino acids. Germline V lookup: CDR1 SQVTM, CDR2 ANQGSEA. CDR3 loop: CSVVTGLDQETQYF. The CDR3 DNA reads as TGCAGCGTCGTGACCGGACTAGATCAAGAGACCCAGTACTTC. Combining the CDR3 with reference TRBV29-1 and TRBJ2-5 gives the whole variable domain SAVISQKPSRDICQRGTSLTIQCQVDSQVTMMFWYRQQPGQSLTLIATANQGSEATYESGFVIDKFPISRPNLTFSTLTVSNMSPEDSSIYLCSVVTGLDQETQYFGPGTRLLVL.

The V and J genes are TRBV11-2 and TRBJ2-7; D is undetermined. Germline lookup yields CDR1 SGHAT and CDR2 FQNNGV. With 5 bases removed from V and 5 bases from J, the gap between germline ends came to 22 bases. The CDR3 is made up of 16 amino acids. The CDR3 DNA reads as TGTGCCAGCAGCCCCCCATCCATCGCCCCTCTACACGAGCAGTACTTC. This sequence encodes CASSPPSIAPLHEQYF.

The V call is TRBV7-8, the J call TRBJ2-5; tentatively, D is TRBD1 or TRBD2 (5 bases each). The CDR3 runs 13 residues. Germline CDR1 reads SGHVS; CDR2 reads FQNEAQ. V was shortened by 8 bases and J by 4 bases, with 14 bases between the two germline ends. The DNA for the CDR3 is TGTGCCAGCCAGGGACCCATCGGAGAGACCCAGTACTTC. Encoded protein: CASQGPIGETQYF.

The chain employs TRBV6-6 and TRBJ1-2, with D possibly matching TRBD1 (5 bases). The CDR3 spans 15 residues. V was shortened by 2 bases and J by 4 bases, with 14 bases between the two germline ends. Per germline, CDR1 MNHNY and CDR2 SVGAGI (reference sequence). As DNA, the CDR3 is TGTGCCAGCAGTTACCACAGGTTAGGGCCCTATGGCTACACCTTC. The encoded protein is CASSYHRLGPYGYTF.

This clone has only one observation. This rearrangement joins TRBV19 to TRBJ1-5; D possibly corresponds to TRBD1 (6 bases). CDR3 size: 13 residues. Germline V gene sequence: CDR1 LNHDA, CDR2 SQIVND (reference sequence). The V gene lost 7 bases and the J gene lost 5 bases, with 12 bases spanning the gap. CDR3 nucleotides: TGTGCCAGTACCCCCAGGGGAGATCAGCCCCAGCATTTT. Translating gives CASTPRGDQPQHF.

This clone was recorded a few times. This sequence joins TRBV4-1 and TRBJ1-2, with 7 bases aligning to TRBD1. The CDR3 extends over 12 amino acids. Germline V lookup: CDR1 MGHRA, CDR2 YSYEKL. V was pared by 4 bases and J by 7 bases, with 3 bases of the junction left unmatched. The DNA of the CDR3 is TGCGCCAGCAGCCCGCAGGGGGTTGGCTACACCTTC. It codes for CASSPQGVGYTF.